This T cell receptor (beta chain) was captured by sequencing in a study of cytomegalovirus exposure and HLA in healthy donors. Study-wide context: A prior analysis found 117 million unique TCR beta sequences from 150 million to 200 million T cells. Drawn from HLA-typed donors, 65 million to 100 million unique TCRs were held in an early data release.

About this clone: Its specificity is not known.

Study observations and caveats: There was a cluster of highly shared sequence variants that was likely a sequencing artifact. TCR sequences were mostly rare, though some public TCRs occurred in many donors.

Primers for the PCR totalled 60 Vbeta and 13 Jbeta. Only in-frame clones appear in the TCRdb table, and some are missing; sequencing was by immunoSEQ multiplex PCR. The table has 150,000 to 200,000 clones, roughly 68% seen once; the top ten hold about 9.4%. CDR3 length: 15 amino acids. CDR1 is SGHNT, CDR2 YENEEA, per germline. The sequenced sample was PBMCs. The chain is built from TRBV11-3 and TRBJ2-5, with D perhaps matching TRBD1 (5 bases). The J call is doubtful: the DNA matches TRBJ2-7 better. The source of this sequence is a man aged 25 to 40 in good health and CMV-seropositive. This CDR3 is CASSLMAGQPYEQYF. In DNA form, the CDR3 reads TGTGCCAGCAGCTTGATGGCCGGACAACCCTACGAGCAGTACTTC.